This TCR beta chain was sequenced during a study of graft-versus-host responses after intestinal transplantation. About this clone itself: Antigen: not known.

Method: immunoSEQ multiplex PCR; TCRdb's copy keeps in-frame clones and lacks some. The sample consists of about 81,000 clones, about 91% of them appearing once. The CDR3 loop spans 19 amino acids. This rearrangement joins TRBV21-1 to TRBJ2-4; the DNA was not used to check the table's D call, TRBD1. TRBV21-1 is noted as a pseudogene. The receptor was derived from a human donor who was the organ donor for an intestinal transplant. The sample here was unstimulated CD4+ T cells sorted from spleen or lymph node cells, taken before transplant. The chain's CDR3 is CASSRGQQAVFLAKNIQYF. The CDR3 nucleotides read TGTGCCAGCAGTCGAGGACAGCAGGCCGTATTTCTAGCCAAAAACATTCAGTACTTC.